A selection of T cell receptor beta chains follows, all from one sample in a study of T-cell memory formation after mild COVID-19. In TCRdb, the 5' RACE reads were re-called with MiXCR into one record per CDR3 protein. The data show a few hundred thousand distinct CDR3 sequences, approximately 10% seen once. Source material: PBMCs or a T cell subset sorted from them (not recorded which). These receptors came from a man between 18 and 35 years old who had mild COVID-19 (a few samples of this study predate the infection). Cell type and time point are not known. The CDR3 runs from the conserved cysteine through the conserved F or W. Fields, in order: J gene, D gene, clone size, V gene, CDR3 protein, CDR3 DNA. A D gene is named only where the DNA matches it firmly. The listing skips clone size in some rows; elsewhere it reads once, few, many or a size class.

j_gene: TRBJ1-1; d_gene: TRBD1; abundance: -; v_gene: TRBV27; CDR3aa: CASSNDRVSMNTEAFF; CDR3nt: TGTGCCAGCAGTAATGACAGGGTTTCCATGAACACTGAAGCTTTCTTT
j_gene: TRBJ2-1; d_gene: TRBD2; abundance: many; v_gene: TRBV7-3; CDR3aa: CASSKLAGEQFF; CDR3nt: TGTGCCAGCAGCAAACTAGCGGGCGAGCAGTTCTTC
j_gene: TRBJ2-2; d_gene: -; abundance: few; v_gene: TRBV30; CDR3aa: CAWTLNGELFF; CDR3nt: TGTGCCTGGACCCTCAACGGGGAGCTGTTTTTT
j_gene: TRBJ1-5; d_gene: -; abundance: few; v_gene: TRBV28; CDR3aa: CASSPPTIRQPQHF; CDR3nt: TGTGCCAGCAGTCCCCCGACCATCCGGCAGCCCCAGCATTTT
j_gene: TRBJ2-7; d_gene: -; abundance: many; v_gene: TRBV12-3/TRBV12-4; CDR3aa: CASSFQGSYEQYF; CDR3nt: TGTGCCAGCAGTTTCCAGGGGTCCTACGAGCAGTACTTC
j_gene: TRBJ1-6; d_gene: -; abundance: -; v_gene: TRBV5-5; CDR3aa: CASSLRIPDSPLHF; CDR3nt: TGTGCCAGCAGCTTGAGGATCCCAGATTCACCCCTCCACTTT
j_gene: TRBJ2-3; d_gene: TRBD1; abundance: many; v_gene: TRBV5-1; CDR3aa: CASSTYGTGVPTDTQYF; CDR3nt: TGCGCCAGCAGTACCTATGGGACAGGGGTTCCCACAGATACGCAGTATTTT
j_gene: TRBJ1-1; d_gene: TRBD1; abundance: many; v_gene: TRBV6-6; CDR3aa: CASSNPGQGNTEAFF; CDR3nt: TGTGCCAGCAGTAATCCGGGACAGGGGAACACTGAAGCTTTCTTT
j_gene: TRBJ1-1; d_gene: -; abundance: -; v_gene: TRBV4-2; CDR3aa: CASSQPGLNTEAFF; CDR3nt: TGTGCCAGCAGCCAACCAGGGCTGAACACTGAAGCTTTCTTT
j_gene: TRBJ2-3; d_gene: -; abundance: -; v_gene: TRBV7-8; CDR3aa: CASSLEGTTTDTQYF; CDR3nt: TGTGCCAGCAGCTTAGAGGGGACAACCACAGATACGCAGTATTTT
j_gene: TRBJ1-2; d_gene: -; abundance: many; v_gene: TRBV2; CDR3aa: CASSDSAYYGYTF; CDR3nt: TGTGCCAGCAGTGATTCGGCTTACTATGGCTACACCTTC
j_gene: TRBJ2-6; d_gene: TRBD1; abundance: -; v_gene: TRBV27; CDR3aa: CATGTGGSGANVLTF; CDR3nt: TGTGCCACCGGGACAGGAGGCTCTGGGGCCAACGTCCTGACTTTC
j_gene: TRBJ2-2; d_gene: TRBD1; abundance: -; v_gene: TRBV10-3; CDR3aa: CAISKQGASGELFF; CDR3nt: TGTGCCATCAGCAAACAGGGGGCGTCCGGGGAGCTGTTTTTT
j_gene: TRBJ1-1; d_gene: TRBD1; abundance: -; v_gene: TRBV6-5; CDR3aa: CASRNTGQGNTEAFF; CDR3nt: TGTGCCAGCAGGAACACGGGACAGGGAAACACTGAAGCTTTCTTT
j_gene: TRBJ1-2; d_gene: -; abundance: many; v_gene: TRBV4-1; CDR3aa: CASSQVSGLGGYTF; CDR3nt: TGCGCCAGCAGCCAAGTTTCAGGGCTGGGCGGCTACACCTTC
j_gene: TRBJ2-1; d_gene: TRBD2; abundance: few; v_gene: TRBV20-1; CDR3aa: CSALRTSPIYEQFF; CDR3nt: TGCAGTGCTCTGAGGACTAGTCCTATTTATGAGCAGTTCTTC
j_gene: TRBJ1-4; d_gene: -; abundance: -; v_gene: TRBV4-3; CDR3aa: CASSQGTKKEAGKLFF; CDR3nt: TGCGCCAGCAGCCAAGGAACGAAGAAGGAGGCGGGCAAACTGTTTTTT
j_gene: TRBJ2-2; d_gene: -; abundance: -; v_gene: TRBV5-1; CDR3aa: CASSASLVGGELFF; CDR3nt: TGCGCCAGCAGCGCATCTCTAGTCGGCGGGGAGCTGTTTTTT
j_gene: TRBJ2-6; d_gene: -; abundance: -; v_gene: TRBV5-1; CDR3aa: CASRPDRPNSGANVLTF; CDR3nt: TGCGCCAGCCGTCCTGACAGGCCAAACTCTGGGGCCAACGTCCTGACTTTC
j_gene: TRBJ1-6; d_gene: TRBD1; abundance: -; v_gene: TRBV27; CDR3aa: CASSPLGTGLSPLHF; CDR3nt: TGTGCCAGCAGCCCCCTTGGGACAGGGCTTTCACCCCTCCACTTT
j_gene: TRBJ2-5; d_gene: -; abundance: -; v_gene: TRBV7-9; CDR3aa: CASSPDTVRTQYF; CDR3nt: TGTGCCAGCAGCCCCGACACCGTGAGGACCCAGTACTTC
j_gene: TRBJ2-1; d_gene: -; abundance: many; v_gene: TRBV12-3/TRBV12-4; CDR3aa: CASSLTDSQYEQFF; CDR3nt: TGTGCCAGCAGTTTAACGGACAGCCAGTATGAGCAGTTCTTC
j_gene: TRBJ2-2; d_gene: -; abundance: -; v_gene: TRBV7-3; CDR3aa: CASSRTGIETGELFF; CDR3nt: TGTGCCAGCAGCCGAACAGGGATAGAGACCGGGGAGCTGTTTTTT
j_gene: TRBJ2-2; d_gene: -; abundance: many; v_gene: TRBV27; CDR3aa: CASSSGLLNTGELFF; CDR3nt: TGTGCCAGCAGTTCCGGACTGTTAAACACCGGGGAGCTGTTTTTT
j_gene: TRBJ2-5; d_gene: -; abundance: -; v_gene: TRBV4-2; CDR3aa: CASSQEGPAGLTQYF; CDR3nt: TGTGCCAGCAGCCAAGAGGGCCCGGCGGGGTTGACCCAGTACTTC
j_gene: TRBJ1-5; d_gene: -; abundance: few; v_gene: TRBV27; CDR3aa: CASSSGDQPQHF; CDR3nt: TGTGCCAGCAGTTCTGGGGATCAGCCCCAGCATTTT
j_gene: TRBJ2-3; d_gene: -; abundance: few; v_gene: TRBV4-1; CDR3aa: CASSQRGLRTDTQYF; CDR3nt: TGCGCCAGCAGCCAAAGGGGACTTCGGACAGATACGCAGTATTTT
j_gene: TRBJ2-1; d_gene: -; abundance: -; v_gene: TRBV5-6; CDR3aa: CARSLQGMEFF; CDR3nt: TGTGCCAGAAGCCTACAGGGAATGGAGTTCTTC
j_gene: TRBJ2-3; d_gene: TRBD2; abundance: -; v_gene: TRBV20-1; CDR3aa: CSAGGGTDTQYF; CDR3nt: TGCAGTGCCGGGGGGGGCACAGATACGCAGTATTTT
j_gene: TRBJ2-1; d_gene: TRBD1; abundance: -; v_gene: TRBV7-9; CDR3aa: CASSLAGTGDEQFF; CDR3nt: TGTGCCAGCAGCTTAGCCGGGACAGGGGATGAGCAGTTCTTC
j_gene: TRBJ2-3; d_gene: TRBD2; abundance: -; v_gene: TRBV7-9; CDR3aa: CASSSAGLARDTQYF; CDR3nt: TGTGCCAGCAGCTCCGCCGGACTAGCGCGGGATACGCAGTATTTT
j_gene: TRBJ2-7; d_gene: -; abundance: -; v_gene: TRBV4-1; CDR3aa: CASSLTGNYEQYF; CDR3nt: TGCGCCAGCAGCCTGACAGGCAACTACGAGCAGTACTTC
j_gene: TRBJ1-2; d_gene: -; abundance: -; v_gene: TRBV5-1; CDR3aa: CATTDGANYGYTF; CDR3nt: TGCGCCACCACCGACGGAGCTAACTATGGCTACACCTTC
j_gene: TRBJ1-1; d_gene: TRBD1; abundance: few; v_gene: TRBV20-1; CDR3aa: CSALRGPGTEAFF; CDR3nt: TGCAGTGCTCTCAGGGGGCCGGGGACTGAAGCTTTCTTT